The clone carrying this TCR beta chain has at least ten counts. The source of the sample is a study of T cell repertoires in cytomegalovirus infection. A single record per CDR3 protein comes from TCRdb applying MiXCR to the reads. The sample holds under 850,000 distinct CDR3 sequences, approximately 34% seen once. This CDR3 comprises 11 residues. Losses at the gene ends were 8 bases for V and 6 bases for J; bases not matched to a gene: 0. CDR1 is SEHNR and CDR2 is FQNEAQ in the germline V gene (reference sequence). This sequence was found in a human donor in good health (CMV status not recorded). Some clones in this sample may be carry-over from other donors' samples. Sequenced input: PBMCs. This chain connects TRBV7-9 to TRBJ2-4, with TRBD1 matching 8 bases. CDR3 in amino acids: CASGQGNIQYF. DNA of the CDR3: TGTGCCAGCGGACAGGGAAACATTCAGTACTTC.